In its sample, the clone carrying this TCR beta chain was seen a few times. The antigen is undetermined. TCRdb re-called the 5' RACE reads with MiXCR, one entry per CDR3 protein. The sample includes approximately 450,000 distinct CDR3 sequences, 18% of them seen just once. The data derive from a study of T cells after yellow fever vaccination. Across the study: Fractions of low cell number were prepared using SMART-Seq v4 Ultra Low Input. Study conclusions and caveats: Though it reached lower strength, the secondary response hit its peak faster, day 5 versus 15. Once the booster was given, most primary-vaccination clones reappeared, at just under 98% for CD4 and roughly 90% for CD8. Highly abundant clonotypes carried over from the bulk population could end up in FACS-sorted repertoires as contaminants.

V dropped 6 bases and J dropped 3; count of bases not matched to a gene: 6. Germline V gives CDR1 MGHDK, CDR2 SYGVNS. The CDR3 covers 14 residues. This receptor was identified in a man between 18 and 35 years old who received the YFV17D yellow fever vaccine. This sequence joins TRBV25-1 and TRBJ2-5, with 8 bases aligning to TRBD1. The sample was PBMCs, taken before the yellow fever booster vaccination. This CDR3 reads CASSQGAGKETQYF. The CDR3 DNA reads as TGTGCCAGCAGCCAGGGGGCGGGGAAAGAGACCCAGTACTTC. Full variable domain (rest looked up from reference TRBV25-1 and TRBJ2-5): EADIYQTPRYLVIGTGKKITLECSQTMGHDKMYWYQQDPGMELHLIHYSYGVNSTEKGDLSSESTVSRIRTEHFPLTLESARPSHTSQYLCASSQGAGKETQYFGPGTRLLVL.